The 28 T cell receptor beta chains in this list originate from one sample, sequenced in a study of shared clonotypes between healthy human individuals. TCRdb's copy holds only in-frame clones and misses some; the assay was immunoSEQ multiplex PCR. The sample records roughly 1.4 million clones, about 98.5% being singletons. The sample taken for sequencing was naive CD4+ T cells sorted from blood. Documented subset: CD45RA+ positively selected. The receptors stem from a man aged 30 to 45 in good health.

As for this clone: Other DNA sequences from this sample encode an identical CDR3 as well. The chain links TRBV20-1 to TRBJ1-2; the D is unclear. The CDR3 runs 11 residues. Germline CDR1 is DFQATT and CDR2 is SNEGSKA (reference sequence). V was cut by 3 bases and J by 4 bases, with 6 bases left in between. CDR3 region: CSASGSYGYTF. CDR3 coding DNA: TGCAGTGCTAGCGGGAGCTATGGCTACACCTTC.

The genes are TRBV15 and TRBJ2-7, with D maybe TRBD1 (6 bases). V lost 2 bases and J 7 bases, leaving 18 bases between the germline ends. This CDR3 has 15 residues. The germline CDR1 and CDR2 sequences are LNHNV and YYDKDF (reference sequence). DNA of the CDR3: TGTGCCACCAGCAGAAGTCTAACAGGGATTGAGGAGCAGTACTTC. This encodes CATSRSLTGIEEQYF.

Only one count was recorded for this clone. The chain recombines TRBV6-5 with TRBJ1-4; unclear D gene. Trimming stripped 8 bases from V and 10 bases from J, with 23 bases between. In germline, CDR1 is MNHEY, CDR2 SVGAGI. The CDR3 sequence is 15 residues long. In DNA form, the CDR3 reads TGTGCCAGCGGCGCCATCAAGGGTTGGTCCCGAAAACTGTTTTTT. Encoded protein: CASGAIKGWSRKLFF.

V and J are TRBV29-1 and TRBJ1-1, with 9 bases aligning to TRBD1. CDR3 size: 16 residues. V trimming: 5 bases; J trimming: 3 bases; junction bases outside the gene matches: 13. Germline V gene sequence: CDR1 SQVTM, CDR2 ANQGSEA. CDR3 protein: CSVPKQGASWDTEAFF. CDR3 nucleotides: TGCAGCGTTCCTAAACAGGGGGCGAGTTGGGACACTGAAGCTTTCTTT.

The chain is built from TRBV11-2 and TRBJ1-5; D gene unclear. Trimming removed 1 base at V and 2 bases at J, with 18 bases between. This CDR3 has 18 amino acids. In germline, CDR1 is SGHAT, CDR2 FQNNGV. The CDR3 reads CASSLGVDPHMGNQPQHF. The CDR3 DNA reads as TGTGCCAGCAGCTTAGGGGTAGATCCACATATGGGCAATCAGCCCCAGCATTTT.

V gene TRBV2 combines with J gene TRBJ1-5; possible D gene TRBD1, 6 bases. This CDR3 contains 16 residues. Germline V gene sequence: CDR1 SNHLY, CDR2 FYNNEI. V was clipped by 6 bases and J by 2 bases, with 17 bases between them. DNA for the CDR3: TGTGCCAGCAGGCAGAGGGGGGGGCATGGCAATCAGCCCCAGCATTTT. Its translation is CASRQRGGHGNQPQHF.

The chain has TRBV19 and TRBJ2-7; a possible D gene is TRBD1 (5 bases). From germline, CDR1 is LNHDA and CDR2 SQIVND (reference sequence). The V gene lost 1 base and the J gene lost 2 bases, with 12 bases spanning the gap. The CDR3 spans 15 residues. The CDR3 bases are TGTGCCAGTAGTATAGCAATGCAGGGTACCTACGAGCAGTACTTC. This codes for CASSIAMQGTYEQYF.

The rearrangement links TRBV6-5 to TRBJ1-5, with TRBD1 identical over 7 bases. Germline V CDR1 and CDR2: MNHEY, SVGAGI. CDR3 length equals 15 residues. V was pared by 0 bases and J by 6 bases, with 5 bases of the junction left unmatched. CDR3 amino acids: CASSYSWTGSQPQHF. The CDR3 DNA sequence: TGTGCCAGCAGTTACTCCTGGACAGGCAGTCAGCCCCAGCATTTT.

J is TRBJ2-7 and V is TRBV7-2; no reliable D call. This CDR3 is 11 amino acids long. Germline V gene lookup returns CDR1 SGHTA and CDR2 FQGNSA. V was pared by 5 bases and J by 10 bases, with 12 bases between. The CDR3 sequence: CASSQGPLQYF. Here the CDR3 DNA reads TGTGCCAGCAGCCAAGGGCCCTTACAGTACTTC. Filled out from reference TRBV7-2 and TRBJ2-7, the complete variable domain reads GAGVSQSPSNKVTEKGKDVELRCDPISGHTALYWYRQSLGQGLEFLIYFQGNSAPDKSGLPSDRFSAERTGGSVSTLTIQRTQQEDSAVYLCASSQGPLQYFGPGTRLTVT.

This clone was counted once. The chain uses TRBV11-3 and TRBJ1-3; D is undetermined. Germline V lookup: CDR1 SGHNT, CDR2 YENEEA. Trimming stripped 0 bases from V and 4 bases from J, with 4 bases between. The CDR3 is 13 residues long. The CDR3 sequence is CASSLDPGNTIYF. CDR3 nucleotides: TGTGCCAGCAGCTTAGACCCCGGAAACACCATATATTTT. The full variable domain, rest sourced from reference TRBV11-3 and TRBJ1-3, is EAGVVQSPRYKIIEKKQPVAFWCNPISGHNTLYWYLQNLGQGPELLIRYENEEAVDDSQLPKDRFSAERLKGVDSTLKIQPAELGDSAVYLCASSLDPGNTIYFGEGSWLTVV.

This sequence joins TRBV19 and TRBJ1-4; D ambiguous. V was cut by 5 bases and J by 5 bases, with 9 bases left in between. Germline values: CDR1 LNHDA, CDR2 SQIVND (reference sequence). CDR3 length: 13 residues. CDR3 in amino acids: CASSPKRNEKLFF. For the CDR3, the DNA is TGTGCCAGTAGTCCTAAAAGAAATGAAAAACTGTTTTTT.

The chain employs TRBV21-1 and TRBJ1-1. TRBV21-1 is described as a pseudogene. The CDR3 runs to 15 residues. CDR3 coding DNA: TGTGCCAGCAGCAAAGACGGGAACCGGGGGACTGAAGCTTTCTTT. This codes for CASSKDGNRGTEAFF.

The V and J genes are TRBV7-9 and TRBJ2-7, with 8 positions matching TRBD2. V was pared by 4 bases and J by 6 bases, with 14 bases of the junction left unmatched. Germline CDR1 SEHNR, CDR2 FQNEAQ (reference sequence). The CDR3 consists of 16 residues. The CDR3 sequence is CASSSTLSGTRGEQYF. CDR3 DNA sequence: TGTGCCAGCAGCTCTACCCTTTCCGGGACTAGGGGCGAGCAGTACTTC.

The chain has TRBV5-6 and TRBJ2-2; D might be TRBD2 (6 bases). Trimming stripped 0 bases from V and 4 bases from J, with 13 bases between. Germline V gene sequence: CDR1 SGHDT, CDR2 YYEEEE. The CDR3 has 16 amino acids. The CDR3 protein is CASSLGRERATGELFF. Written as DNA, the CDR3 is TGTGCCAGCAGCTTGGGTCGGGAGCGAGCCACCGGGGAGCTGTTTTTT.

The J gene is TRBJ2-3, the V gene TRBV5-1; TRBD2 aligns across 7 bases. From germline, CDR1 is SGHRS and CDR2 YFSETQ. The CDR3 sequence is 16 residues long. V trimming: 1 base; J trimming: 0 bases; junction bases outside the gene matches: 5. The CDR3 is CASSLLDSGSTDTQYF. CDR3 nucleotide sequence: TGCGCCAGCAGCTTGCTAGATAGCGGGAGCACAGATACGCAGTATTTT.

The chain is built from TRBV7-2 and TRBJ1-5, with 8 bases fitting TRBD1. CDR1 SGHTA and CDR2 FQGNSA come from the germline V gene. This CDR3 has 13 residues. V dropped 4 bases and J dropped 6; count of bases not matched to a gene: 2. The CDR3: CASSWDRSQPQHF. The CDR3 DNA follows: TGTGCCAGCAGCTGGGACAGGTCTCAGCCCCAGCATTTT.

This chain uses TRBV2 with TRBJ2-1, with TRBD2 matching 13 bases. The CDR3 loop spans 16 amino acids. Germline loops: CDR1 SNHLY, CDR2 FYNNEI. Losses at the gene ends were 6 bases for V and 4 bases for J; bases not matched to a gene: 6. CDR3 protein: CASRERTSGSYNEQFF. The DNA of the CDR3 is TGTGCCAGCAGAGAAAGGACTAGCGGGAGTTACAATGAGCAGTTCTTC.

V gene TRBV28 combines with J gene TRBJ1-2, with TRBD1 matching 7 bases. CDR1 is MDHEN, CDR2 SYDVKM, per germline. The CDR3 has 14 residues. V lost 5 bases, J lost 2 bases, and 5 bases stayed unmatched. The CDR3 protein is CASSATGPNYGYTF. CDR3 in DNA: TGTGCCAGCAGTGCGACAGGGCCAAACTATGGCTACACCTTC.

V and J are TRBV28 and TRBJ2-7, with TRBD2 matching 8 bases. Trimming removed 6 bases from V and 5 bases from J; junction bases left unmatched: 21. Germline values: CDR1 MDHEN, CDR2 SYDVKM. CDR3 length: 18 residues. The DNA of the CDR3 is TGTGCCAGCAGAGCAATTCCCTCCTATCGGGAGGGCCATAACGAGCAGTACTTC. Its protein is CASRAIPSYREGHNEQYF.

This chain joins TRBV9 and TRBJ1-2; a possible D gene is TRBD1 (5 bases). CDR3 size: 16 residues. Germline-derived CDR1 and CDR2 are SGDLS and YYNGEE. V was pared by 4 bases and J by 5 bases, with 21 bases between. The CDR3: CASSPNRNAGFYGYTF. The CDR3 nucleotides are TGTGCCAGCAGCCCAAACAGGAATGCGGGGTTTTATGGCTACACCTTC. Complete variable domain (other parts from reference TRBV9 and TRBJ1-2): DSGVTQTPKHLITATGQRVTLRCSPRSGDLSVYWYQQSLDQGLQFLIQYYNGEERAKGNILERFSAQQFPDLHSELNLSSLELGDSALYFCASSPNRNAGFYGYTFGSGTRLTVV.

The CDR3 loop reads CASSRGQGALSNYGYTF. CDR3 DNA sequence: TGTGCCAGCAGCAGAGGACAGGGGGCTCTTTCTAACTATGGCTACACCTTC. The rearrangement joins TRBV5-4 to TRBJ1-2; 11 bases align to TRBD1. Germline V gene lookup returns CDR1 SGHNT and CDR2 YYREEE (reference sequence). The CDR3 totals 17 residues. Trimming at V came to 4 bases and at J to 0 bases, leaving 8 bases not matched to a gene.

CDR3 residues: CASSFPAGRSSGNTIYF. CDR3 coding DNA: TGTGCCAGCAGCTTCCCGGCAGGGCGAAGCTCTGGAAACACCATATATTTT. The chain uses TRBV11-3 and TRBJ1-3; D might be TRBD1 (5 bases). V was shortened by 3 bases and J by 0 bases, with 15 bases between the two germline ends. The CDR3 runs to 17 residues. CDR1 is SGHNT, CDR2 YENEEA, per germline.

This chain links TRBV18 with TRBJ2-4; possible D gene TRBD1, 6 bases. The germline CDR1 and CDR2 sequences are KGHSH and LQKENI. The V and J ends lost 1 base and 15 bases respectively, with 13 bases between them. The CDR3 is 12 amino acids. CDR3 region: CASSPLQGSRYF. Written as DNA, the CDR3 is TGTGCCAGCTCACCACTTCAGGGGAGTCGGTACTTC.

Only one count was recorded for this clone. CDR3 DNA: TGTGCCAGCTCTGCCCGCGAATACACTGAAGCTTTCTTT. Its protein product is CASSAREYTEAFF. This chain joins TRBV7-9 and TRBJ1-1; D is uncertain. The CDR3 has 13 residues. Germline V CDR1 and CDR2: SEHNR, FQNEAQ (reference sequence). V lost 8 bases and J lost 3, with 13 bases in between.

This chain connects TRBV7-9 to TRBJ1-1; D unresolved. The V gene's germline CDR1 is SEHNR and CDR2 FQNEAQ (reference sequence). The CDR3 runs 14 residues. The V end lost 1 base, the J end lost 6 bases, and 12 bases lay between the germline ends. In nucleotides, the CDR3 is TGTGCCAGCAGCTTAGGCGGCACCAATCCTGAAGCTTTCTTT. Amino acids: CASSLGGTNPEAFF.

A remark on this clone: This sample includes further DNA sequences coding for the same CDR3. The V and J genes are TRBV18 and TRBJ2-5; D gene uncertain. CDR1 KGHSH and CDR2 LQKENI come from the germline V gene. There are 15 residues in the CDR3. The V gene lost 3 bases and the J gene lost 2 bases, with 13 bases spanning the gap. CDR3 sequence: CASSPPGNRQETQYF. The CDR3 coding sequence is TGTGCCAGCTCACCTCCGGGTAATAGGCAAGAGACCCAGTACTTC.

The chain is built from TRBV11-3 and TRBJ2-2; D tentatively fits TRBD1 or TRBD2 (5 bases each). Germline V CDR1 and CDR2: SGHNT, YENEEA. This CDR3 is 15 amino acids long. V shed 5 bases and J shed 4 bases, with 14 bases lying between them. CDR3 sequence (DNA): TGTGCCAGCAGCCCGGACTGGGGCCCCACCGGGGAGCTGTTTTTT. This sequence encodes CASSPDWGPTGELFF.

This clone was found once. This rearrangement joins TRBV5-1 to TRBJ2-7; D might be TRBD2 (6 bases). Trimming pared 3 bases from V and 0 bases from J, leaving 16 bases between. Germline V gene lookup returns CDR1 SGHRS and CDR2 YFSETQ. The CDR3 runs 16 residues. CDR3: CASSSGLHKFSYEQYF. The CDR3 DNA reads TGCGCCAGCAGCTCCGGACTACACAAATTCTCCTACGAGCAGTACTTC.